The rows below give T cell receptor beta chains drawn from one sample of a study of blood T cell repertoires in COVID-19. Profiling relied on immunoSEQ multiplex PCR, and the TCRdb table lists in-frame clones only, not all of them. The repertoire has about 310,000 clones, approximately 87% of them found once; the top ten carry 2.5% to 3.5%. The sample was peripheral blood. The receptors come from a woman under 40 with COVID-19, enrolled during active disease. The CDR3 runs from the conserved cysteine through the conserved F or W. Fields, in order: CDR3 length, V gene, D gene, clone size, J gene, CDR3 DNA, CDR3 protein. The D gene is left open where the match is weak. Size tells how often a clone was seen (once, few, many) or the class of an expanded clone, and some rows leave it out.

>16|TRBV28|TRBD1|-|TRBJ1-6
TGTGCCAGCAGTTTTGGGACAGGGGGATTGAATTCACCCCTCCACTTT
CASSFGTGGLNSPLHF
>14|TRBV25-1|-|once|TRBJ1-6
TGTGCCAGCAGCCAACAGGGAGAAGGTTCACCCCTCCACTTT
CASSQQGEGSPLHF
>15|TRBV5-6|TRBD2|once|TRBJ2-7
TGTGCCAGCAGCTTTGGAGCGGGAGGGCCCTACGAGCAGTACTTC
CASSFGAGGPYEQYF
>12|TRBV28|-|-|TRBJ1-4
TGTGCCAGCAGCCGTTTGAGGGAAAAACTGTTTTTT
CASSRLREKLFF
>15|TRBV11-2|-|-|TRBJ2-3
TGTGCCAGCAGCTCCCCCACTCTCCACCCAGATACGCAGTATTTT
CASSSPTLHPDTQYF
>16|TRBV6-6|-|-|TRBJ2-5
TGTGCCAGCAGTTCCCCCGGCAGGGTGACACAAGAGACCCAGTACTTC
CASSSPGRVTQETQYF
>14|TRBV6-5|TRBD1|-|TRBJ1-5
TGTGCCAGCAGTTGGACAGGACTTTATCAGCCCCAGCATTTT
CASSWTGLYQPQHF
>13|TRBV6-5|-|-|TRBJ2-5
TGTGCCAGCAGAACTACAGGGCCAGAGACCCAGTACTTC
CASRTTGPETQYF
>15|TRBV5-4|-|once|TRBJ1-6
TGTGCCAGCAGCACCAAAGGGAGGGCAGTCTCACCCCTCCACTTT
CASSTKGRAVSPLHF
>18|TRBV5-1|TRBD2|-|TRBJ2-7
TGCGCCAGCAGCCGAGATGATAGCGGGGCAAAGACAACCTACGAGCAGTACTTC
CASSRDDSGAKTTYEQYF
>12|TRBV19|-|once|TRBJ2-7
TGTGCCAGTAGTATAGGAACGGGGGAGCAGTACTTC
CASSIGTGEQYF
>15|TRBV19|TRBD1|-|TRBJ1-2
TGTGCCAGTACCATATGGGACAGGGAGAACTATGGCTACACCTTC
CASTIWDRENYGYTF
>12|TRBV6-9|-|once|TRBJ2-7
TGTGCCAGCAGTTACCACAGGAACGAGCAGTACTTC
CASSYHRNEQYF
>16|TRBV30|TRBD2|-|TRBJ2-5
TGTGCCTGGTCCTGGATCGGGACTAGCGGGAAAGAGACCCAGTACTTC
CAWSWIGTSGKETQYF
>14|TRBV2|-|-|TRBJ2-1
TGTGCCAGCAATCACCGGGATACCTACAATGAGCAGTTCTTC
CASNHRDTYNEQFF
>16|TRBV6-6|-|-|TRBJ2-1
TGTGCCAGCAGTTACTCGCGGAGGGCCTCGTACAATGAGCAGTTCTTC
CASSYSRRASYNEQFF
>21|TRBV24-1|TRBD2|-|TRBJ2-5
TGTGCCACCAGTGACCCGGGCCTAGTGGGGACTAGCGGGAGTCGGGGAGAGACCCAGTACTTC
CATSDPGLVGTSGSRGETQYF
>14|TRBV5-1|TRBD1|-|TRBJ2-5
TGCGCCAGCAGCCTCAGACAGGGTCAAGAGACCCAGTACTTC
CASSLRQGQETQYF
>15|TRBV19|TRBD2|-|TRBJ2-2
TGTGCCAGTAGTATACTCACTAGCGGGAGCAGGGAGCTGTTTTTT
CASSILTSGSRELFF
>13|TRBV5-1|-|-|TRBJ1-2
TGCGCCAGCAGCCGCGAACCGATAAATGGCTACACCTTC
CASSREPINGYTF
>17|TRBV5-1|TRBD2|-|TRBJ2-1
TGCGCCAGCAGCTTGGCGACTAGCGGGACCTTTCACAATGAGCAGTTCTTC
CASSLATSGTFHNEQFF
>13|TRBV30|-|-|TRBJ1-1
TGTGCCTTTTACAGGGAAGTGAACACTGAAGCTTTCTTT
CAFYREVNTEAFF
>16|TRBV3-1/TRBV3-2|TRBD2|-|TRBJ2-7
TGTGCCAGCAGCCAAGCAGGCATAGCGGGAGTGAATGAGCAGTACTTC
CASSQAGIAGVNEQYF
>14|TRBV28|TRBD1|-|TRBJ1-2
TGTGCCAGCAGTTATACAGGGGGGCACTATGGCTACACCTTC
CASSYTGGHYGYTF
>16|TRBV5-1|-|-|TRBJ1-1
TGCGCCAGCAGCTACACCCTACAGGGATTGAACACTGAAGCTTTCTTT
CASSYTLQGLNTEAFF
>16|TRBV30|-|-|TRBJ1-2
TGTGCCTGGACGGGAGTCCGGGACGCGGGCAGGAATGGCTACACCTTC
CAWTGVRDAGRNGYTF
>14|TRBV15|TRBD2|-|TRBJ2-1
TGTGCCACCAGCAGGGGTAGCGGGGGGCTGCAGCAGTTCTTC
CATSRGSGGLQQFF
>16|TRBV9|TRBD1|-|TRBJ1-1
TGTGCCAGCAGCGTAGGTTGGGACAGACTGAACACTGAAGCTTTCTTT
CASSVGWDRLNTEAFF
>16|TRBV7-9|TRBD2|-|TRBJ2-5
TGTGCCAGCAGCCCCGGGACTAGCGGATACCAAGAGACCCAGTACTTC
CASSPGTSGYQETQYF
>16|TRBV3-1/TRBV3-2|-|-|TRBJ2-1
TGTGCCAGCAGCCAAGATGGGACTTACTCCTACAATGAGCAGTTCTTC
CASSQDGTYSYNEQFF
>13|TRBV27|-|-|TRBJ1-2
TGTGCCAGCAGTCCTCACAACCCCTATGGCTACACCTTC
CASSPHNPYGYTF
>16|TRBV6-5|TRBD1|-|TRBJ1-3
TGTGCCAGCAGTTACGAGCCCGGGACAGCTGGAAACACCATATATTTT
CASSYEPGTAGNTIYF
>16|TRBV7-3|-|-|TRBJ2-2
TGTGCCAGCAGCTCCAGGCGAGCGGCGAACACCGGGGAGCTGTTTTTT
CASSSRRAANTGELFF
>15|TRBV21-1|-|-|TRBJ2-1
TGTGCCAGCATCCGGACTAGCGGGAGTAACTATGAGCAGTTCTTC
CASIRTSGSNYEQFF
>16|TRBV28|TRBD2|-|TRBJ2-1
TGTGCCAGCAGTTTTACTCGACTAGCTGGGGTAGGGGAGCAGTTCTTC
CASSFTRLAGVGEQFF
>16|TRBV5-4|-|once|TRBJ1-3
TGTGCCAGCAGCCCCGGACTGCTGCAATACGGAAACACCATATATTTT
CASSPGLLQYGNTIYF
>14|TRBV19|-|-|TRBJ1-1
TGTGCCACCTGGCCGGGACTACAGACCTCTGAAGCTTTCTTT
CATWPGLQTSEAFF
>15|TRBV5-1|TRBD2|-|TRBJ2-7
TGCGCCAGCAGCTTGGGTGGGACTAGCGGCTACGAGCAGTACTTC
CASSLGGTSGYEQYF
>15|TRBV5-6|TRBD1|-|TRBJ1-2
TGTGCCAGCAGCTCACGACAGGGCCCTATCTATGGCTACACCTTC
CASSSRQGPIYGYTF
>13|TRBV3-1/TRBV3-2|-|-|TRBJ1-5
TGTGCCAGCAGTACAGGGTCTAATCAGCCCCAGCATTTT
CASSTGSNQPQHF
>17|TRBV4-2|TRBD2|-|TRBJ2-7
TGTGCCAGCAGCCAAGAAGGGACTAGCGGGAGTAGTTACGAGCAGTACTTC
CASSQEGTSGSSYEQYF
>13|TRBV30|-|-|TRBJ1-1
TGTGCCTGGAGTTCAGGGGTGGACACTGAAGCTTTCTTT
CAWSSGVDTEAFF
>18|TRBV28|-|-|TRBJ2-3
TGTGCCAGCAGTCCCGCTGGGGAGGCGGGATGGAGCACAGATACGCAGTATTTT
CASSPAGEAGWSTDTQYF
>14|TRBV7-2|TRBD1|few|TRBJ2-7
TGTGCCAGCAGCGGTAGTAGACAGGGGGGCGAGCAGTACTTC
CASSGSRQGGEQYF
>14|TRBV11-2|TRBD1|-|TRBJ2-7
TGTGCCAGCAGCGTAGGGGACAGGGCGGGAGAGCAGTACTTC
CASSVGDRAGEQYF